Each of the 14 T cell receptor beta chains below was sequenced from the same sample in a study of blood T cell repertoires in COVID-19. Assay: immunoSEQ multiplex PCR; the TCRdb copy retains only in-frame clones and omits some. The table has roughly 450,000 clones, 90% seen once; the top ten hold approximately 0.65%. The sample comprised PBMCs or T cells enriched from blood (not recorded which). All receptors come from a man younger than 30 who had recovered from COVID-19.

This chain joins TRBV19 and TRBJ2-7; TRBD2 is a possible D gene (6 bases). This CDR3 comprises 15 residues. Trimming removed 0 bases from V and 5 bases from J, with 14 bases in between. Germline values: CDR1 LNHDA, CDR2 SQIVND (reference sequence). The CDR3 DNA reads as TGTGCCAGTAGTATAGAGGGCGGGCCGGGAGACGAGCAGTACTTC. This encodes CASSIEGGPGDEQYF.

J is TRBJ2-7 and V is TRBV15; 7 bases are a match to TRBD1. The CDR3 is 14 amino acids. CDR1 is LNHNV, CDR2 YYDKDF, per germline (reference sequence). V lost 3 bases to trimming and J lost 1 base; unmatched junction nucleotides: 3. The CDR3 DNA reads as TGTGCCACCAGCAGGTACAGGGGTTCCTACGAGCAGTACTTC. The encoded protein is CATSRYRGSYEQYF.

In this sample, this clone turned up a few times. The chain links TRBV4-1 to TRBJ2-7; TRBD2 matches 11 bases. Germline V gives CDR1 MGHRA, CDR2 YSYEKL. This CDR3 comprises 14 residues. The junction had 4 bases not matched to a gene; V was cut back by 3 bases and J by 6 bases. The CDR3 spells CASSHPGLAGEQYF. The CDR3 region has the DNA TGCGCCAGCAGCCATCCAGGACTAGCGGGCGAGCAGTACTTC.

The V call is TRBV3-1 (or the pseudogene TRBV3-2), the J call TRBJ2-7; 7 positions match TRBD2. V shed 1 base and J 0 bases; nucleotides not matched to a gene: 12. Per the germline V gene, CDR1 is LGHDT and CDR2 is YNNKEL (reference sequence). The CDR3 is 18 amino acids. The chain's CDR3 is CASSQVGRAGRSSYEQYF. The CDR3 coding sequence is TGTGCCAGCAGCCAAGTTGGACGTGCCGGGAGGAGCTCCTACGAGCAGTACTTC.

J is TRBJ1-1 and V is TRBV9; D is perhaps TRBD1 (6 bases). CDR3 size: 13 residues. Germline CDR1 SGDLS, CDR2 YYNGEE. V was pared by 2 bases and J by 4 bases, with 9 bases between. CDR3 protein: CASSVTGLTEAFF. CDR3 nucleotides: TGTGCCAGCAGCGTGACAGGACTCACTGAAGCTTTCTTT.

The chain carries TRBV2 and TRBJ1-1; no clear D. V lost 11 bases and J lost 7, with 26 bases in between. Germline loops: CDR1 SNHLY, CDR2 FYNNEI. This CDR3 has 15 residues. The CDR3 bases are TGTGCCTCCAACGGGATCGGACGCCCCTCGGGTGAAGCTTTCTTT. Encoded protein: CASNGIGRPSGEAFF.

V usage is TRBV6-6 and J usage is TRBJ2-2; a possible D gene is TRBD2 (5 bases). This CDR3 has 14 residues. V lost 1 base and J 6 bases, leaving 9 bases between the germline ends. CDR1 and CDR2 from the germline V gene are MNHNY and SVGAGI (reference sequence). CDR3 bases: TGTGCCAGCAGTTACTTCGGGGAGTCCGGGGAGCTGTTTTTT. Its protein is CASSYFGESGELFF.

About this clone: This same CDR3 is encoded by further DNA sequences in the sample. This chain uses TRBV30 with TRBJ2-1; TRBD2 aligns across 7 bases. V lost 5 bases and J lost 6; bases outside the gene matches: 1. Germline V CDR1 and CDR2: GTSNPN, SVGIG (reference sequence). The CDR3 has 11 amino acids. The CDR3 bases are TGTGCCTGGTGGGGGGGCAATGAGCAGTTCTTC. Its translation is CAWWGGNEQFF.

This clone has only one observation. The chain uses TRBV7-6 and TRBJ2-7; weak D call: TRBD1 (5 bases). The CDR3 totals 16 residues. V lost 5 bases and J 1 base, leaving 18 bases between the germline ends. Germline V gene sequence: CDR1 SGHVS, CDR2 FNYEAQ. The CDR3 coding sequence is TGTGCCAGCAGCCCCAACCGACGTGGGGCGTCCTACGAGCAGTACTTC. It specifies CASSPNRRGASYEQYF.

This clone was observed a single time. The chain recombines TRBV7-9 with TRBJ1-4; a possible D gene is TRBD1 (6 bases). Trimming shortened V by 5 bases and J by 8 bases, and 18 bases separated the two germline ends. The germline CDR1 and CDR2 sequences are SEHNR and FQNEAQ (reference sequence). The CDR3 covers 15 residues. Here the CDR3 DNA reads TGTGCCAGCAGCCTACTTTTGGCAGGGGAAGAAAAACTGTTTTTT. This encodes CASSLLLAGEEKLFF.

V is TRBV19 and J is TRBJ1-2; D may be TRBD1 (5 bases). The germline gives CDR1 LNHDA, CDR2 SQIVND (reference sequence). V gave up 4 bases and J gave up 8 bases, with 14 bases separating them. The CDR3 loop spans 13 amino acids. The CDR3 DNA reads TGTGCCAGTAGTAGCTCAGGGCGGCGCGGCTACACCTTC. Protein sequence: CASSSSGRRGYTF.

This clone is a singleton in its sample. This sequence joins TRBV7-2 and TRBJ2-1; D is undetermined. This CDR3 region has 13 residues. V dropped 2 bases and J dropped 6 bases, with 8 bases sitting between them. Germline loops: CDR1 SGHTA, CDR2 FQGNSA. CDR3 sequence (DNA): TGTGCCAGCAGCTTACCTAGTGTCAATGAGCAGTTCTTC. It encodes CASSLPSVNEQFF.

V gene TRBV2 combines with J gene TRBJ1-2; possible D gene TRBD1, 6 bases. This CDR3 spans 12 amino acids. Per the germline V gene, CDR1 is SNHLY and CDR2 is FYNNEI. Trimming stripped 8 bases from V and 8 bases from J, with 15 bases between. As DNA, the CDR3 is TGTGCCAGCCGCGAGGGGGAAAGGGGCTACACCTTC. Protein: CASREGERGYTF.

The gene calls are TRBV29-1 and TRBJ2-1; TRBD2 might be the D (6 bases). Per the germline V gene, CDR1 is SQVTM and CDR2 is ANQGSEA. The V and J ends lost 0 bases and 8 bases respectively, with 11 bases between them. This CDR3 is 13 amino acids long. The CDR3 here is CSVEDFGGDEQFF. The CDR3 nucleotides are TGCAGCGTTGAAGATTTTGGCGGGGATGAGCAGTTCTTC.